A selection of T cell receptor beta chains follows, all from one sample in a study of shared clonotypes between healthy human individuals. Profiled with immunoSEQ multiplex PCR; TCRdb holds only in-frame clones, not every one. Of fewer than 700,000 clones detected, around 96% appear once; the ten largest clones hold approximately 0.11%. Input material: naive CD8+ T cells sorted from blood. These receptor sequences come from a woman between 25 and 40 years old in good health. CDR3s include the opening cysteine and the closing phenylalanine or tryptophan. Each record gives: CDR3 DNA, CDR3 protein, V gene, clone size, J gene, D gene. D genes are given only for firm matches. Size tells how often a clone was seen (once, few, many) or the class of an expanded clone, and some rows leave it out.

TGCAGCGTTGATTTGGGACAGGGGTATGAAAAACTGTTTTTT CSVDLGQGYEKLFF TRBV29-1 . TRBJ1-4 TRBD1
TGTGCCAGCAGCCTGGACAGCCGCTACGAGCAGTACTTC CASSLDSRYEQYF TRBV27 . TRBJ2-7 .
TGTGCCAGCAGTTTAGTCGGGAGATACTTGGGCGAGCAGTACTTC CASSLVGRYLGEQYF TRBV28 . TRBJ2-7 .
TGTGCCAGCAGTTTATCCGCGGGAGGGTTCGATACGCAGTATTTT CASSLSAGGFDTQYF TRBV27 . TRBJ2-3 TRBD2
TGTGCCAGCACCCGGCGGGGATCCTACAATGAGCAGTTCTTC CASTRRGSYNEQFF TRBV4-2 . TRBJ2-1 .
TGTGCCAGCAGCCCGGGACCCCATGAGCAGTTCTTC CASSPGPHEQFF TRBV7-8 . TRBJ2-1 .
TGTGCCAGCAGTTTGATCGGGGACTCAGATTACGACGAGCAGTACTTC CASSLIGDSDYDEQYF TRBV28 . TRBJ2-7 .
TGTGCCAGCAGTGAAGGACTAGCAACCTACAATGAGCAGTTCTTC CASSEGLATYNEQFF TRBV2 . TRBJ2-1 TRBD2
TGTGCCAGCAGGACCGGGACAAGCGGTTCCGTGGAGCAGTACTTC CASRTGTSGSVEQYF TRBV13 . TRBJ2-7 .
TGTGCCAGCAGCTTAGCTGGTGGCTACGAGCAGTACTTC CASSLAGGYEQYF TRBV7-9 . TRBJ2-7 .
TGTGCCAGTAGTCCCTTAGCGGAGGGCACAGATACGCAGTATTTT CASSPLAEGTDTQYF TRBV19 . TRBJ2-3 .
TGTGCCAGTAGTATAGGGCCCCGGGACACTGAAGCTTTCTTT CASSIGPRDTEAFF TRBV19 . TRBJ1-1 .
TGTGCCAGCAGTGATGGTAATAGCAATCAGCCCCAGCATTTT CASSDGNSNQPQHF TRBV2 . TRBJ1-5 .
TGTGCCAGTAGTAGAGGGGACACTGAAGCTTTCTTT CASSRGDTEAFF TRBV19 . TRBJ1-1 .
TGTGCCAGCAGCTTATGGGCCGGTGAGTACAATGAGCAGTTCTTC CASSLWAGEYNEQFF TRBV11-2 . TRBJ2-1 .
TGTGCCAGCAGCGACACTCTAGCTCCCGAGCAGTACTTC CASSDTLAPEQYF TRBV13 . TRBJ2-7 .
TGCGCCAGCAGCCTAGATTTCTATGGCTACACCTTC CASSLDFYGYTF TRBV4-1 . TRBJ1-2 .
TGTGCCAGCAGTTTATCCCCCAGGGGCGGCTACTACGAGCAGTACTTC CASSLSPRGGYYEQYF TRBV28 . TRBJ2-7 .
TGTGCCAGCAGGGGGGGGCGCGGAGGGGAGCTGTTTTTT CASRGGRGGELFF TRBV27 . TRBJ2-2 .
TGCGCCAGCAGCCAAGGAACCCGGGGGTTCATGAACACTGAAGCTTTCTTT CASSQGTRGFMNTEAFF TRBV4-1 . TRBJ1-1 .
TGTGCCAGCAGTGACGCGGGAGAGGCCTACGAGCAGTACTTC CASSDAGEAYEQYF TRBV2 . TRBJ2-7 TRBD2
TGTGCCAGCAGCGGGTGGCTGGCGTTGAACTATGGCTACACCTTC CASSGWLALNYGYTF TRBV9 . TRBJ1-2 .
TGTGCCAGCAGTTCTAGCGGGAGGGGATACAATGAGCAGTTCTTC CASSSSGRGYNEQFF TRBV28 . TRBJ2-1 TRBD2
TGTGCCAGCAGCCGAAGGAGGGGCGGAAGCCTCAATGAGCAGTTCTTC CASSRRRGGSLNEQFF TRBV14 . TRBJ2-1 .
TGTGCCAGCACCCCCACGGAGGGGGGTTCCTACAATGAGCAGTTCTTC CASTPTEGGSYNEQFF TRBV6-6 once TRBJ2-1 .
TGTGCCTGGGCCGCCGGGACATCTTCAGATCAGCCCCAGCATTTT CAWAAGTSSDQPQHF TRBV30 . TRBJ1-5 .
TGTGCCAGCAGTTTATTCCGAGGGAGCTCCTACGAGCAGTACTTC CASSLFRGSSYEQYF TRBV28 . TRBJ2-7 .
TGTGCCAGCAGCGACGGACTAGCGCCGGAGCTGTTTTTT CASSDGLAPELFF TRBV7-9 once TRBJ2-2 TRBD2
TGCAGCGAGCGAACTAGCGGGACTTACAATGAGCAGTTCTTC CSERTSGTYNEQFF TRBV29-1 . TRBJ2-1 TRBD2
TGTGCCAGCAGTGGGTCCGGGGCGAGCGGGGAGCTGTTTTTT CASSGSGASGELFF TRBV28 . TRBJ2-2 .
TGTGCCAGCAGCTTAGGGTCCCCAAGTTGGGGCAATCAGCCCCAGCATTTT CASSLGSPSWGNQPQHF TRBV7-6 . TRBJ1-5 .
TGTGCCACCAGCAGGCAAGACTCAATAACGAATACGCAGTATTTT CATSRQDSITNTQYF TRBV15 . TRBJ2-3 .
TGTGCCAGCAGTCCCCCCGGGGGTTCCGGCTCTGGGGCCAACGTCCTGACTTTC CASSPPGGSGSGANVLTF TRBV28 . TRBJ2-6 .
TGTGCCAGCAGCGCTACTTCCTCCTACGAGCAGTACTTC CASSATSSYEQYF TRBV7-9 . TRBJ2-7 .